This T cell receptor beta chain was found in a study of T cells in Graves' hyperthyroidism and ophthalmopathy. Study-wide results and caveats: In the analysis, a 13 V-J model separated ophthalmopathy from stable hyperthyroidism.

Orbital computed tomography and thyroid ultrasound, together with serum TRAb and thyroxine and clinical symptoms, were used for diagnoses. PBMCs were sourced from less than 12 ml fresh peripheral blood. The V gene lost 5 bases and the J gene lost 9 bases, with 20 bases spanning the gap. Germline-derived CDR1 and CDR2 are SGHAT and FQNNGV. The CDR3 length is 14 residues. This clonotype was counted many times. The antigen is unknown. RNA transcripts served as the template for amplifying TCR beta CDR3 regions. The primer set for the first-round RT-PCR of the TCR CDR3 was HTBI. TCRdb reprocessed the multiplex PCR reads via MiXCR and lists one record per CDR3 protein. Of about 270,000 distinct CDR3 sequences in the sample, 20% to 25% were seen once.

The chain couples TRBV11-2 to TRBJ2-7, with D perhaps matching TRBD2 (5 bases). This receptor was obtained from a man aged 25 to 40 with Graves' ophthalmopathy. Sequencing was performed on blood. In nucleotides, the CDR3 is TGTGCCAGCAGCCCCAGAGGGTTCGTGTTTGCGCAGTACTTC. This encodes CASSPRGFVFAQYF.